The TCR beta chain described here comes from a study of blood T cell repertoires in COVID-19. In the original processing: Amplification of reference gene primers provided the estimated nucleated cell counts. TCRdb's table, derived via immunoSEQ multiplex PCR, lists solely in-frame clones and lacks some. D and trimming come from the DNA, and the V and J calls and clone size come from that table. The sample has over 150,000 clones; more than 75% are singletons. The source material was peripheral blood. This clonotype was obtained from a man aged 18 to 30 with acute or convalescent COVID-19.

The CDR3 loop reads CASSEAAGGYEQYF. The CDR3 region has the DNA TGTGCCAGCAGTGAAGCGGCAGGGGGCTACGAGCAGTACTTC. The rearrangement joins TRBV6-1 to TRBJ2-7; the match to TRBD1 covers 7 bases. V was clipped by 0 bases and J by 3 bases; unmatched bases: 2. Per germline, CDR1 MNHNS and CDR2 SASEGT. The CDR3 runs 14 residues.